One and the same sample provided the 26 T cell receptor beta chains below, sequenced in a study of metastatic and nonmetastatic thyroid tumors. TCRdb re-analyzed the PCR reads using MiXCR. The data contain 6,200 or so clones, roughly 30% of them singletons. The entire patient cohort was treatment-naive prior to thyroid surgery. What was sequenced was adjacent normal tissue. The receptors derive from a female donor with papillary thyroid cancer or a benign thyroid nodule (not recorded which). Some clones in this sample may be carry-over from other donors' samples.

This clone came up a few times. The V gene is TRBV27, the J gene TRBJ2-3; 8 bases agree with TRBD2. The CDR3 extends over 16 amino acids. The germline V gene has CDR1 MNHEY and CDR2 SMNVEV (reference sequence). V was pared by 5 bases and J by 5 bases, with 12 bases of the junction left unmatched. The CDR3 DNA reads TGTGCCAGCAGTCCGCGGGACCCGGGAGGGGGAGATACGCAGTATTTT. This gives the protein CASSPRDPGGGDTQYF.

This clone ranks as medium-sized. CDR3 sequence reads: CASSQDLNEGGTQYF. The CDR3 nucleotides are TGTGCCAGCAGCCAAGATCTGAACGAGGGGGGTACGCAGTATTTT. The chain recombines TRBV3-2 with TRBJ2-3; the D call TRBD1 from the table was never checked on the DNA. TRBV3-2 is noted as a pseudogene. The length of the CDR3 is 15 residues.

V and J are TRBV5-1 and TRBJ1-6; 7 bases agree with TRBD1. Germline CDR1 reads SGHRS; CDR2 reads YFSETQ. With 4 bases clipped from V and 6 bases from J, the junction kept 7 bases outside the gene matches. There are 15 residues in the CDR3. As DNA, the CDR3 is TGCGCCAGCAGCCCTAGACAGGGCGGTAATTCACCCCTCCACTTT. Residues: CASSPRQGGNSPLHF.

Relative to its sample, this clone is medium-sized. The chain combines TRBV10-3 with TRBJ2-6; 9 bases are shared with TRBD2. V lost 10 bases to trimming and J lost 0 bases; unmatched junction nucleotides: 4. CDR1 is ENHRY and CDR2 is SYGVKD in the germline V gene. The length of the CDR3 is 15 residues. For the CDR3, the DNA is TGTGCCACCGCGGGGGGGAGCTCTGGGGCCAACGTCCTGACTTTC. Protein sequence: CATAGGSSGANVLTF.

This clone is classed as medium-sized. CDR3 in DNA: TGCGCCAGCAGCTTGGACAGGCAGGGCTACACCTTC. Translation: CASSLDRQGYTF. The chain joins TRBV5-1 to TRBJ1-2; the D gene is possibly TRBD1 (5 bases). Germline V gene sequence: CDR1 SGHRS, CDR2 YFSETQ. This CDR3 contains 12 residues. Trimming took 0 bases from V and 8 from J, leaving 8 bases between them.

This clone was picked up a small number of times. The rearrangement uses TRBV6-4 and TRBJ1-4; D not certain. V lost 3 bases to trimming and J lost 11 bases, with 10 bases between them. The CDR3 loop spans 12 amino acids. Germline values: CDR1 MRHNA, CDR2 SNTAGT. The CDR3: CASSEAVVKLFF. CDR3 coding DNA: TGTGCCAGCAGTGAAGCGGTGGTGAAACTGTTTTTT.

The rearrangement uses TRBV7-9 and TRBJ2-5; D is perhaps TRBD2 (6 bases). Trimming shortened V by 5 bases and J by 7 bases, and 14 bases separated the two germline ends. The CDR3 has 13 residues. The germline V gene encodes CDR1 SEHNR and CDR2 FQNEAQ (reference sequence). The CDR3 region has the DNA TGTGCCAGCAGCCCTCTGGGAGGCGGGACCCAGTACTTC. It yields the protein CASSPLGGGTQYF. Together with reference TRBV7-9 and TRBJ2-5, the CDR3 gives the full variable domain: DTGVSQNPRHKITKRGQNVTFRCDPISEHNRLYWYRQTLGQGPEFLTYFQNEAQLEKSRLLSDRFSAERPKGSFSTLEIQRTEQGDSAMYLCASSPLGGGTQYFGPGTRLLVL.

V usage is TRBV5-6 and J usage is TRBJ2-7; no definite D call. CDR3 size: 12 residues. Germline V lookup: CDR1 SGHDT, CDR2 YYEEEE. Trimming took 0 bases from V and 6 from J, leaving 7 bases between them. The CDR3, as DNA: TGTGCCAGCAGCTTGGTTGTGGGCGAGCAGTACTTC. Its translation is CASSLVVGEQYF.

The chain couples TRBV7-3 to TRBJ2-3; D is ambiguous. V was cut by 8 bases and J by 2 bases, with 11 bases left in between. This CDR3 has 13 amino acids. From germline, CDR1 is SGHTA and CDR2 FQGTGA. The CDR3, as DNA: TGTGCCAGCTCCGGAGTAAACACAGATACGCAGTATTTT. Translated: CASSGVNTDTQYF.

The chain joins TRBV6-1 to TRBJ1-6; TRBD1 might be the D (5 bases). Germline CDR1 is MNHNS and CDR2 is SASEGT. CDR3 size: 13 residues. Trimming took off 10 bases at V and 7 bases at J, with 14 bases between the two ends. CDR3 DNA sequence: TGTGCCACCACTTTTGGGGGAAATTCACCCCTCCACTTT. Its translation: CATTFGGNSPLHF.

V gene TRBV7-2 combines with J gene TRBJ1-6; 9 nucleotides match TRBD1. Trimming at V came to 1 base and at J to 10 bases, leaving 5 bases not matched to a gene. The CDR3 runs 15 residues. The germline V gene has CDR1 SGHTA and CDR2 FQGNSA. The CDR3 DNA follows: TGTGCCAGCAGCTTAGTGGGACAGGGTCAATCACCCCTCCACTTT. Encoded protein: CASSLVGQGQSPLHF.

Concerning this clone: The junction shows a germline mismatch at one end, possibly a read error. The genes are TRBV10-1 and TRBJ2-3, with a tentative D call TRBD1 (5 bases). Germline CDR1 reads WNHNN; CDR2 reads SYGVQD (reference sequence). This CDR3 comprises 16 residues. CDR3 protein: CSSSENTRTPRDTQYF. The CDR3 DNA is TGCTCCAGCAGTGAGAATACCAGGACACCGAGAGATACGCAGTATTTT.

For this clone: This CDR3 is missing its conserved last phenylalanine or tryptophan, likely due to a read error. The V and J genes are TRBV12-3 or TRBV12-4 and TRBJ2-2; D may match TRBD1 or TRBD2 (5 bases each). The CDR3 sequence is 14 residues long. The V and J ends lost 4 bases and 6 bases respectively, with 12 bases between them. CDR3 sequence: CASSYSVGAGELFL. CDR3 DNA sequence: TGTGCCAGCAGTTATAGCGTGGGGGCCGGGGAGCTGTTTTTA.

The rearrangement joins TRBV7-8 to TRBJ2-7; D remains unclear. Germline V gives CDR1 SGHVS, CDR2 FQNEAQ. V was pared by 1 base and J by 7 bases, with 14 bases between. The CDR3 has 14 residues. CDR3 sequence (DNA): TGTGCCAGCAGCTTAGTTTGGGATCGGCGGGAGCAGTACTTC. Translation gives CASSLVWDRREQYF. The full variable domain, in which reference TRBV7-8 and TRBJ2-7 provide the parts outside the CDR3, is GAGVSQSPRYKVAKRGQDVALRCDPISGHVSLFWYQQALGQGPEFLTYFQNEAQLDKSGLPSDRFFAERPEGSVSTLKIQRTQQEDSAVYLCASSLVWDRREQYFGPGTRLTVT.

This clone was counted a single time. The V call is TRBV20-1, the J call TRBJ1-5; 8 bases align to TRBD1. The CDR3 is 15 amino acids. Germline trimming cut 2 bases from V and 7 bases from J; bases unmatched to any gene: 10. CDR1 DFQATT and CDR2 SNEGSKA come from the germline V gene (reference sequence). This CDR3 is CSARNDRGLGQPQHF. The CDR3 nucleotides are TGCAGTGCTAGAAATGACAGGGGATTAGGACAGCCCCAGCATTTT.

Concerning this clone itself: The conserved phenylalanine or tryptophan normally closing the CDR3 is absent here, so this likely arose from a read error. Because the CDR3's place on the DNA is in doubt, the DNA is left out and the CDR3 is given as listed by TCRdb. The V and J genes are TRBV7-2 and TRBJ2-1. The CDR3 spans 9 amino acids, including both terminal residues. From germline, CDR1 is SGHTA and CDR2 FQGNSA. CDR3 sequence reads: CASSMTLSG.

Many counts were recorded for this clone. The chain employs TRBV18 and TRBJ2-5, with D unclear. CDR1 is KGHSH and CDR2 is LQKENI in the germline V gene. The V end was cut by 8 bases, the J end by 5 bases, with 12 bases between. The CDR3 is 12 amino acids. CDR3 amino acids: CASLGPRETQYF. In nucleotides, the CDR3 is TGTGCCAGCCTCGGCCCCCGGGAGACCCAGTACTTC.

A few counts support this clone. This chain links TRBV11-1 with TRBJ2-5; no reliable D call. With 10 bases removed from V and 2 bases from J, the gap between germline ends came to 14 bases. Looked up from germline, CDR1 is SGHAT and CDR2 is FQDESV (reference sequence). This CDR3 spans 13 amino acids. DNA for the CDR3: TGTGCCAACAGTTGGGCTAGTCAAGAGACCCAGTACTTC. Amino acids: CANSWASQETQYF.

Relative to its sample, this clone is large. This chain joins TRBV6-2 or TRBV6-3 and TRBJ1-5; no reliable D call. Germline CDR1 MNHEY, CDR2 SVGEGT. The ends were cut back, 6 bases at V and 1 base at J, with 16 bases in the middle. The CDR3 spans 16 residues. The CDR3 DNA reads TGTGCCAGCAGCCACCCCGGCAGCACCAGCAATCAGCCCCAGCATTTT. Protein sequence: CASSHPGSTSNQPQHF.

V usage is TRBV6-1 and J usage is TRBJ1-2; 8 nucleotides match TRBD1. The germline V gene has CDR1 MNHNS and CDR2 SASEGT. The CDR3 contains 11 residues. V shed 9 bases, J shed 8 bases, and the junction held 5 bases outside the gene matches. This CDR3 reads CASTGGGGYTF. CDR3 in DNA: TGTGCCAGTACAGGGGGGGGAGGCTACACCTTC.

The rearrangement links TRBV20-1 to TRBJ2-1; D is possibly TRBD2 (7 bases). V lost 4 bases and J lost 5, with 21 bases in between. Germline CDR1 and CDR2: DFQATT and SNEGSKA (reference sequence). This CDR3 has 16 residues. CDR3 nucleotides: TGCAGTGCTAACTCCCCCGGCGGGGGCGGTAACAATGAGCAGTTCTTC. Its protein is CSANSPGGGGNNEQFF.

The chain combines TRBV7-8 with TRBJ2-1, with 7 bases fitting TRBD2. The CDR3 is 15 residues long. Trimming took 1 base from V and 6 from J; bases not matched to a gene: 6. Germline loops: CDR1 SGHVS, CDR2 FQNEAQ. The CDR3: CASSLGAGVGNEQFF. The DNA of the CDR3 is TGTGCCAGCAGCTTAGGGGCGGGAGTTGGCAATGAGCAGTTCTTC.

The CDR3 DNA reads as TGTGCCAGCAGTGCCCTTCAGGGTACCGGGGAGCTGTTTTTT. Its translation: CASSALQGTGELFF. The rearrangement joins TRBV2 to TRBJ2-2, with D perhaps TRBD1 (5 bases). CDR3 length equals 14 residues. Germline CDR1 reads SNHLY; CDR2 reads FYNNEI. V was pared by 4 bases and J by 5 bases, with 11 bases between.

The sample holds many counts of this clone. The chain employs TRBV18 and TRBJ2-3; no reliable D call. Trimming left V 6 bases short and J 13 bases short, with 17 bases between. Germline values: CDR1 KGHSH, CDR2 LQKENI. This CDR3 comprises 12 residues. In DNA, the CDR3 is TGTGCCAGCTCCCCCGACCGGGCCGACAAGTATTTT. Translating it yields CASSPDRADKYF.

The table lists this clone with a few counts. V and J are TRBV6-2 or TRBV6-3 and TRBJ2-1, with D perhaps matching TRBD2 (6 bases). Looked up from germline, CDR1 is MNHEY and CDR2 is SVGEGT. CDR3 length: 15 residues. Trimming left V 5 bases short and J 0 bases short, with 11 bases between. The chain's CDR3 is CASSLERVSYNEQFF. For the CDR3, the DNA is TGTGCCAGCAGTCTAGAGCGGGTCTCCTACAATGAGCAGTTCTTC.

The gene calls are TRBV4-1 and TRBJ2-1; 8 bases align to TRBD2. The germline CDR1 and CDR2 sequences are MGHRA and YSYEKL. The V gene end was trimmed by 0 bases and the J gene end by 7 bases; junction bases not matched to a gene: 8. The CDR3 contains 16 residues. CDR3 DNA sequence: TGCGCCAGCAGCCAAGATCTTGGCGGGAGGCTAAATGAGCAGTTCTTC. This translates into CASSQDLGGRLNEQFF.